Below are 30 T cell receptor beta chains sequenced from a single sample in a study of T cell repertoires in cytomegalovirus infection (dated by TCRdb to the late 2010s). Antigen specificity for these receptors is unknown. TCRdb lists the instrument as Illumina HiSeq 1500. TCRdb trimmed public reads at Q25 via fastp, called clones via MiXCR and kept in-frame beta chains. Rows with one shared CDR3 protein collapse into an entry with the most common genes and DNA. The sample table holds roughly 920,000 distinct CDR3 sequences, of which roughly 31% were seen once. The ten largest make up about an eighth of the sample. The sample's treatment or condition label, in plain terms: in vitro stimulation with specific CMV peptide epitopes to enrich CMV-specific T cells. This specimen consisted of cultured CD8+ T cells from PBMCs, obtained from culture after CMV antigen stimulation. These receptors all stem from a human donor in good health (CMV status not recorded). Some clones in this sample may be carry-over from other donors' samples.

This sequence joins TRBV12-3 or TRBV12-4 and TRBJ2-5; D may match TRBD1 or TRBD2 (5 bases each). Trimming pared 6 bases from V and 4 bases from J, leaving 15 bases between. The CDR3 is made up of 14 amino acids. CDR3 nucleotides: TGTGCCAGCAGCCATGAATACGGGACAGAGACCCAGTACTTC. It specifies CASSHEYGTETQYF.

In regard to this clonotype: A much larger clone sits a single nucleotide away, making a read error possible. The rearrangement joins TRBV7-9 to TRBJ2-7, with 7 nucleotides matching TRBD2. This CDR3 comprises 14 residues. The germline CDR1 and CDR2 sequences are SEHNR and FQNEAQ (reference sequence). This CDR3 is CVSSPKERDYEQYF. DNA for the CDR3: TGTGTCAGCAGCCCCAAAGAGCGGGACTACGAGCAGTACTTC.

This clonotype came up a few times. For the CDR3, the DNA is TGTGCCATCAGTGAGTCGCCGGGCGGGGGGCGTGAGACCCAGTACTTC. Its protein is CAISESPGGGRETQYF. V gene TRBV10-3 combines with J gene TRBJ2-5; TRBD2 agrees at 8 bases. The germline CDR1 and CDR2 sequences are ENHRY and SYGVKD. Trimming took 0 bases from V and 5 from J; bases not matched to a gene: 8. The CDR3 sequence is 16 residues long.

The chain couples TRBV28 to TRBJ2-5, with D tentatively TRBD1 or TRBD2 (5 bases each). This CDR3 region has 15 residues. The ends were cut back, 6 bases at V and 5 bases at J, with 19 bases in the middle. The germline V gene has CDR1 MDHEN and CDR2 SYDVKM. The CDR3 DNA reads as TGTGCCAGCAGCGTGACCCCGGGACGTCCGGAGACCCAGTACTTC. It is translated as CASSVTPGRPETQYF.

This sequence joins TRBV6-5 and TRBJ1-1, with 8 bases fitting TRBD1. J gave up 4 bases and V 2 bases, and 6 bases lay outside the gene matches. The germline V gene has CDR1 MNHEY and CDR2 SVGAGI. This CDR3 contains 15 residues. CDR3 DNA sequence: TGTGCCAGCAGTTACACCACAGGGGGTGGCACTGAAGCTTTCTTT. This codes for CASSYTTGGGTEAFF.

Notes on this clonotype: Germline is not matched at one junction end, which may reflect a read error. The chain recombines TRBV5-4 with TRBJ2-2; 7 bases are shared with TRBD1. Germline V gives CDR1 SGHNT, CDR2 YYREEE (reference sequence). CDR3 size: 17 residues. CDR3 nucleotides: TGTGCCAGCAGCTTGATAGGACAGGACCCGAACACCGGGGAGCTGCTTTTT. Amino acid sequence: CASSLIGQDPNTGELLF.

This clonotype was detected ten times or more. The rearrangement joins TRBV7-8 to TRBJ2-5, with D perhaps matching TRBD2 (6 bases). Germline V gene data show CDR1 as SGHVS and CDR2 as FQNEAQ. There are 15 residues in the CDR3. V lost 8 bases and J 2 bases, leaving 18 bases between the germline ends. The CDR3 coding sequence is TGTGCCAGCGAACTGCGGGGAAGCGGACAAGAGACCCAGTACTTC. It encodes CASELRGSGQETQYF.

This clonotype was observed a handful of times. CDR3 sequence reads: CASSYSWGARSYNEQFF. The CDR3 nucleotides read TGTGCCAGCAGTTACTCGTGGGGGGCTAGGTCCTACAATGAGCAGTTCTTC. V gene TRBV6-5 combines with J gene TRBJ2-1; D might be TRBD1 or TRBD2, each matching 6 bases. The V and J ends lost 0 bases and 1 base respectively, with 13 bases between them. The germline V gene encodes CDR1 MNHEY and CDR2 SVGAGI. This CDR3 region has 17 residues.

To note about this clonotype: Germline and junction disagree at one end, which may indicate a read error. The CDR3 spells CAGSYSGVGTDTQYF. As DNA, the CDR3 is TGTGCCGGCAGTTACAGCGGGGTAGGCACAGATACGCAGTATTTT. J is TRBJ2-3 and V is TRBV6-5, with 7 bases that match TRBD2. CDR1 is MNHEY, CDR2 SVGAGI, per germline. The CDR3 is made up of 15 amino acids.

Only a few counts were recorded for this clonotype. The chain recombines TRBV5-4 with TRBJ2-2; D gene uncertain. The CDR3 runs to 15 residues. Looked up from germline, CDR1 is SGHNT and CDR2 is YYREEE (reference sequence). V shed 3 bases and J shed 0 bases, with 9 bases lying between them. CDR3 residues: CASSSAAANTGELFF. The CDR3 DNA reads TGTGCCAGCAGCTCGGCGGCGGCGAACACCGGGGAGCTGTTTTTT.

The rearrangement uses TRBV5-6 and TRBJ1-1, with 9 bases fitting TRBD1. The trim removed 2 bases at V and 8 bases at J, leaving 13 bases unmatched. Germline CDR1 is SGHDT and CDR2 is YYEEEE. The CDR3 sequence is 16 residues long. The CDR3 sequence is CASSFGPGQGVREAFF. CDR3 DNA: TGTGCCAGCAGCTTCGGACCGGGACAGGGTGTTCGAGAAGCTTTCTTT. Full variable domain (missing parts from reference TRBV5-6 and TRBJ1-1): DAGVTQSPTHLIKTRGQQVTLRCSPKSGHDTVSWYQQALGQGPQFIFQYYEEEERQRGNFPDRFSGHQFPNYSSELNVNALLLGDSALYLCASSFGPGQGVREAFFGQGTRLTVV.

This clonotype was seen only a few times. V usage is TRBV6-1 and J usage is TRBJ2-1; 14 nucleotides match TRBD2. This CDR3 is built from 16 residues. Germline CDR1 is MNHNS and CDR2 is SASEGT. J lost 8 bases, V lost 7 bases, and 10 bases had no gene match. CDR3 nucleotides: TGTGCCAGCACCGGACTAGCGGGGGGCCTTTACCATGAGCAGTTCTTC. Encoded protein: CASTGLAGGLYHEQFF.

The CDR3, as DNA: TGTGCCAGCAGTTTAGGGGGCGACAGGAGACGTGAAGCTTTCTTT. Translated: CASSLGGDRRREAFF. The chain recombines TRBV27 with TRBJ1-1; perhaps TRBD1 as D (6 bases). Germline loops: CDR1 MNHEY, CDR2 SMNVEV (reference sequence). CDR3 length equals 15 residues. Trimming took 2 bases from V and 7 from J, leaving 17 bases between them.

The chain links TRBV27 to TRBJ2-2; D unresolved. Germline V gene data show CDR1 as MNHEY and CDR2 as SMNVEV (reference sequence). This CDR3 contains 14 residues. The V end was cut by 7 bases, the J end by 7 bases, with 16 bases between. The CDR3 spells CASTPPGVGGELFF. DNA of the CDR3: TGTGCCAGCACCCCCCCAGGAGTCGGCGGGGAGCTGTTTTTT.

This clonotype came up many times. This chain connects TRBV7-2 to TRBJ2-5, with 8 bases fitting TRBD1. Trimming cost V 6 bases and J 4 bases; bases outside gene matches: 10. CDR1 is SGHTA and CDR2 is FQGNSA in the germline V gene. The CDR3 extends over 15 amino acids. The CDR3 bases are TGTGCCAGCAGAGAGGCCAGGGGGCGAGGAGAGACCCAGTACTTC. Amino acids: CASREARGRGETQYF.

The sample holds many counts of this clonotype. The genes are TRBV7-8 and TRBJ2-7; 7 positions agree with TRBD1. Looked up from germline, CDR1 is SGHVS and CDR2 is FQNEAQ. J lost 3 bases, V lost 0 bases, and 8 bases had no gene match. CDR3 length: 16 residues. The CDR3 is CASSLATDRTFYEQYV. CDR3 DNA sequence: TGTGCCAGCAGCTTAGCGACGGACAGGACATTCTACGAGCAGTACGTC.

The chain recombines TRBV7-6 with TRBJ2-3, with TRBD2 matching 13 bases. The CDR3 is 18 amino acids. Germline trimming cut 4 bases from V and 5 bases from J; bases unmatched to any gene: 12. Per the germline V gene, CDR1 is SGHVS and CDR2 is FNYEAQ. CDR3 coding DNA: TGTGCCAGCAGCTCCTCCCAACTAGCGGGGGGGCGAGGAGATACGCAGTATTTT. This translates into CASSSSQLAGGRGDTQYF.

The V gene is TRBV6-1, the J gene TRBJ1-3; 7 positions agree with TRBD1. With V trimmed by 4 bases and J by 0 bases, 3 bases remained unmatched. The length of the CDR3 is 15 residues. Germline CDR1 MNHNS, CDR2 SASEGT. CDR3 sequence (DNA): TGTGCCAGCAGTGGGACAGGATACTCTGGAAACACCATATATTTT. Translating gives CASSGTGYSGNTIYF.

V and J are TRBV12-3 or TRBV12-4 and TRBJ2-2; D is unclear. The CDR3 extends over 16 amino acids. V was shortened by 4 bases and J by 0 bases, with 12 bases between the two germline ends. The chain's CDR3 is CASSSSIRPNTGELFF. CDR3 DNA: TGTGCCAGCAGTTCGTCAATTAGGCCGAACACCGGGGAGCTGTTTTTT.

The chain links TRBV6-6 to TRBJ2-7; D is perhaps TRBD2 (6 bases). V lost 5 bases and J 1 base, leaving 12 bases between the germline ends. Per germline, CDR1 MNHNY and CDR2 SVGAGI (reference sequence). The CDR3 extends over 14 amino acids. The chain's CDR3 is CASSPMAGSYEQYV. The CDR3 DNA sequence: TGTGCCAGCAGTCCAATGGCGGGGTCCTACGAGCAGTACGTC.

V usage is TRBV14 and J usage is TRBJ1-1; no definite D call. This CDR3 contains 13 residues. V dropped 4 bases and J dropped 7 bases, with 13 bases sitting between them. CDR1 SGHDN and CDR2 FVKESK come from the germline V gene. The CDR3 coding sequence is TGTGCCAGCAGCCTGGCCCGGGGTAGTGAAGCTTTCTTT. As protein: CASSLARGSEAFF.

This clonotype appeared many times. This rearrangement joins TRBV7-6 to TRBJ2-2; 11 nucleotides match TRBD1. The germline gives CDR1 SGHVS, CDR2 FNYEAQ. The CDR3 has 16 residues. The V and J ends lost 5 bases and 5 bases, in that order; junction bases with no gene match: 7. CDR3 DNA: TGTGCCAGCAGCGGCCCGGGACAGGGGGAAACCGGGGAGCTGTTTTTT. The encoded protein is CASSGPGQGETGELFF.

The table lists this clonotype with a few counts. This rearrangement joins TRBV2 to TRBJ2-3, with a weak D call TRBD2 (5 bases). The ends were cut back, 4 bases at V and 1 base at J, with 12 bases in the middle. The germline V gene encodes CDR1 SNHLY and CDR2 FYNNEI. The CDR3 is made up of 15 amino acids. CDR3 DNA: TGTGCCAGCAGTGCGGAGGTGGCAGGCACAGATACGCAGTATTTT. The encoded protein is CASSAEVAGTDTQYF.

The chain links TRBV2 to TRBJ1-6; 8 bases align to TRBD1. The junction had 5 bases not matched to a gene; V was cut back by 8 bases and J by 8 bases. Germline loops: CDR1 SNHLY, CDR2 FYNNEI. The CDR3 is 13 residues long. CDR3 bases: TGTGCCAGCCAGGACAGGGATGATTCACCCCTCCACTTT. Its translation is CASQDRDDSPLHF.

Only a few counts were recorded for this clonotype. CDR3 in DNA: TGTGCCAGCAGCCGTCGACACTGGGATCAGCCCCAGCATTTT. Translating it yields CASSRRHWDQPQHF. J is TRBJ1-5 and V is TRBV5-5; D remains ambiguous. Trimming cost V 4 bases and J 5 bases, with 13 bases left between them. The CDR3 covers 14 residues. The V gene's germline CDR1 is SGHKS and CDR2 YYEKEE (reference sequence).

The genes are TRBV19 and TRBJ2-7; 8 bases match TRBD1. Losses at the gene ends were 8 bases for V and 5 bases for J; bases not matched to a gene: 2. CDR1 is LNHDA and CDR2 is SQIVND in the germline V gene (reference sequence). There are 11 residues in the CDR3. This CDR3 reads CASLDRDEQYF. The CDR3 DNA sequence: TGTGCCAGTCTGGACAGGGACGAGCAGTACTTC. The entire variable domain, with the rest obtained from reference TRBV19 and TRBJ2-7, is as follows: DGGITQSPKYLFRKEGQNVTLSCEQNLNHDAMYWYRQDPGQGLRLIYYSQIVNDFQKGDIAEGYSVSREKKESFPLTVTSAQKNPTAFYLCASLDRDEQYFGPGTRLTVT.

This clonotype has at least ten counts. The chain uses TRBV12-3 or TRBV12-4 and TRBJ1-2; 8 nucleotides align to TRBD1. Losses at the gene ends were 6 bases for V and 5 bases for J; bases not matched to a gene: 14. The length of the CDR3 is 16 residues. Written as DNA, the CDR3 is TGTGCCAGCAGGGGAGGACAGGGCCTTTTTACATATGGCTACACCTTC. Amino acids: CASRGGQGLFTYGYTF.

The chain has TRBV11-3 and TRBJ2-1; D might be TRBD1 or TRBD2, each matching 7 bases. The V end was cut by 4 bases, the J end by 3 bases, with 16 bases between. The CDR3 has 16 residues. Germline CDR1 reads SGHNT; CDR2 reads YENEEA. The CDR3 nucleotides are TGTGCCAGCAGCTCAGGGGGGGTCCAATTCTACAATGAGCAGTTCTTC. Translated, it gives CASSSGGVQFYNEQFF. The full variable domain, with the rest looked up from reference TRBV11-3 and TRBJ2-1, is EAGVVQSPRYKIIEKKQPVAFWCNPISGHNTLYWYLQNLGQGPELLIRYENEEAVDDSQLPKDRFSAERLKGVDSTLKIQPAELGDSAVYLCASSSGGVQFYNEQFFGPGTRLTVL.

This clonotype was seen only a few times. The chain couples TRBV3-1 to TRBJ1-1; D unclear. CDR1 and CDR2 from the germline V gene are LGHDT and YNNKEL (reference sequence). V lost 0 bases, J lost 0 bases, and 14 bases lay in between. The CDR3 extends over 17 amino acids. This chain's CDR3 is CASSQDGGVFMNTEAFF. CDR3 sequence (DNA): TGTGCCAGCAGCCAAGACGGTGGAGTTTTCATGAACACTGAAGCTTTCTTT.

J is TRBJ1-2 and V is TRBV29-1; possible D gene TRBD1, 6 bases. V lost 3 bases and J lost 6, with 14 bases in between. From germline, CDR1 is SQVTM and CDR2 ANQGSEA. This CDR3 comprises 13 residues. In DNA form, the CDR3 reads TGCAGCGTTGACCCAGAATCAGGGGATGGCTACACCTTC. Amino acids: CSVDPESGDGYTF.